This T cell receptor beta chain is from a study of vaccination effects on CD4 cells after COVID-19. Study information: Following the second dose by a median of 72 days, the post-vaccine samples were obtained.

Notes on the study in general: Late after vaccination, infection- and vaccine-induced clones showed marked clonal contraction.

V was clipped by 5 bases and J by 7 bases, with 8 bases between them. The length of the CDR3 is 11 residues. CD4+ T cells were isolated after 10 days of culture. The participants, recipients of two vaccine doses, got either BNT162b2 or mRNA-1273. People in the vaccine group had not been infected with SARS-CoV-2 before, and their nucleocapsid antibodies were negative. At days 3 and 7, half of the medium was exchanged for IL-2 medium. Concerning this clone itself: Antigen: not known.

The method was immunoSEQ multiplex PCR; TCRdb's version includes in-frame clones alone and lacks a portion of them. The data show some 70,000 clones, 65% to 80% seen once. The rearrangement links TRBV12-3 or TRBV12-4 to TRBJ1-2; possibly TRBD1 for D (5 bases). The receptor was isolated from a human donor who received a COVID-19 vaccine. The sequencing used CD4+ T cells from PBMCs cultured without peptide, collected after COVID-19 vaccination. The CDR3 protein is CASSRGGGYTF. For the CDR3, the DNA is TGTGCCAGCAGTCGGGGGGGTGGCTACACCTTC.